The sequence of this T cell receptor beta chain was determined in a study of spatial heterogeneity in lung cancer. Study context: Each time, sequencing found more beta-chain sequences than alpha-chain sequences.

Documented time point: blood at routine non-recurrence follow-up after resection. Whole RNA was taken from tumor, nontumor lung or frozen PBMC; it was then sequenced unsorted. This clonotype appeared a few times. V was pared by 0 bases and J by 4 bases, with 11 bases between. Per germline, CDR1 SGHRS and CDR2 YFSETQ. There are 15 residues in the CDR3. On each TCR cDNA molecule, a unique molecular identifier was present. Using its own MiXCR run on the 5' RACE reads, TCRdb lists one record per CDR3 protein. The data contain more than 95,000 distinct CDR3 sequences, over 9% of them seen just once; the ten biggest clones take up 16%.

The source material was PBMCs, sampled at follow-up. This chain joins TRBV5-1 and TRBJ2-1; D gene unclear. The receptor comes from a male donor with early-stage non-small cell lung cancer. The CDR3 is CASSLAPSGYNEQFF. The CDR3 DNA reads TGCGCCAGCAGCTTGGCCCCCTCAGGATACAATGAGCAGTTCTTC.